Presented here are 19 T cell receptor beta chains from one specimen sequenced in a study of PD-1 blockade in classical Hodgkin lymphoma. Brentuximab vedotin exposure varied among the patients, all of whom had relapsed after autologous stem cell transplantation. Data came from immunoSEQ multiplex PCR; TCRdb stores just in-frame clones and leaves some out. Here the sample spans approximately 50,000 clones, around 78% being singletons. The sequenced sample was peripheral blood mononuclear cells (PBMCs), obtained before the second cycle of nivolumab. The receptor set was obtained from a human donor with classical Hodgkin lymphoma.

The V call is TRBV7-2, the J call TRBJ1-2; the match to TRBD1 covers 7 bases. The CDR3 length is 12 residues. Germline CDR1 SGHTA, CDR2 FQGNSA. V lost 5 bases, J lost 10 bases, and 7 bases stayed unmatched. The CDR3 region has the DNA TGTGCCAGCAGCACGCGACAGGGTTCCTACACCTTC. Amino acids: CASSTRQGSYTF.

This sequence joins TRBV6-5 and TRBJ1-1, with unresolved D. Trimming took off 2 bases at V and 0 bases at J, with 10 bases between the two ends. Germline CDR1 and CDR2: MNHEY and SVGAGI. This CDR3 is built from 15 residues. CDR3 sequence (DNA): TGTGCCAGCAGTTACGCCAGGAGTTTGAACACTGAAGCTTTCTTT. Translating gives CASSYARSLNTEAFF.

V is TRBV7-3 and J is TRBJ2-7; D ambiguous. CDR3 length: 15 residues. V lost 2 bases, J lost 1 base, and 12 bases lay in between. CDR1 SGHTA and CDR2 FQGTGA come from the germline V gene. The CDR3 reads CASSLALVGSYEQYF. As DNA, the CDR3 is TGTGCCAGCAGCTTAGCTCTAGTTGGTTCCTACGAGCAGTACTTC.

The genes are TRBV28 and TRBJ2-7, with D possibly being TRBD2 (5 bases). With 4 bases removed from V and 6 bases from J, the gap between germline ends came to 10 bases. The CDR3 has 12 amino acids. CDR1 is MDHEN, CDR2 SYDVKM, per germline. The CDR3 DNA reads TGTGCCAGCAGTTCCGGACTGTTCGAGCAGTACTTC. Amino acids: CASSSGLFEQYF.

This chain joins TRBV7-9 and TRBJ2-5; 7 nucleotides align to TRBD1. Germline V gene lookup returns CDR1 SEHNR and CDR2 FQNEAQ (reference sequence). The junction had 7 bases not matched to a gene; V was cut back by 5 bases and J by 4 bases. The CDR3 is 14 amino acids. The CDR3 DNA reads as TGTGCCAGCAGCCATTCAACAGGGGTAGAGACCCAGTACTTC. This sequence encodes CASSHSTGVETQYF.

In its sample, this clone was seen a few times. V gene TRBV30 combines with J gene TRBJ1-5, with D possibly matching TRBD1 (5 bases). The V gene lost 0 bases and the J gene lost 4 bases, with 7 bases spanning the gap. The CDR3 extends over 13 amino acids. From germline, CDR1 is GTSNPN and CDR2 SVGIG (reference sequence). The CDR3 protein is CAWSVRGNQPQHF. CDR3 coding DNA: TGTGCCTGGAGTGTACGGGGGAATCAGCCCCAGCATTTT.

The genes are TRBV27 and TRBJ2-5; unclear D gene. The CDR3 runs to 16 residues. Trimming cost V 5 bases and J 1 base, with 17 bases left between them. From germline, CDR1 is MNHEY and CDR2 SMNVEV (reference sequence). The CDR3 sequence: CASSTPRFGFQETQYF. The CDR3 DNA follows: TGTGCCAGCAGTACCCCTCGGTTTGGTTTCCAAGAGACCCAGTACTTC.

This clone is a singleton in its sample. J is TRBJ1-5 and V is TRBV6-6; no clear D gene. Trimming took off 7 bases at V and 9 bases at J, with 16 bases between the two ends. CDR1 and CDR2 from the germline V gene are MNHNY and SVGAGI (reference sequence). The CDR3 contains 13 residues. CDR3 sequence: CASTPEGRRPQHF. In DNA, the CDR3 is TGTGCCAGCACCCCCGAGGGTCGGCGGCCCCAGCATTTT.

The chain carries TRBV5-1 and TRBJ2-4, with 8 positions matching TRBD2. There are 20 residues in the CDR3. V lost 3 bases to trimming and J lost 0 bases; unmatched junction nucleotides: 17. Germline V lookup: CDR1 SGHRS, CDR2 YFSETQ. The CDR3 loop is CASSWNPGLESGIAKNIQYF. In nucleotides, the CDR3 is TGCGCCAGCAGCTGGAATCCGGGACTAGAGAGTGGGATAGCCAAAAACATTCAGTACTTC.

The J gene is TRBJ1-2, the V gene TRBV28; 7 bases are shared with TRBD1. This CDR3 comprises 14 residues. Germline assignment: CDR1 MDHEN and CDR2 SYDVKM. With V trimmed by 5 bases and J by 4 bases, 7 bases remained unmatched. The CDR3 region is CASSTKTGRYGYTF. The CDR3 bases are TGTGCCAGCAGTACCAAGACAGGGCGCTATGGCTACACCTTC.

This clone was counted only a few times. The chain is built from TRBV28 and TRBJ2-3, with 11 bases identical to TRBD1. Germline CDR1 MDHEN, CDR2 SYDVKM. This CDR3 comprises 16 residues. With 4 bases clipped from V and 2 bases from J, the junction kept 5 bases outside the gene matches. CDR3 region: CASSSGTGGVTDTQYF. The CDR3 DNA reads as TGTGCCAGCAGTTCTGGGACAGGGGGTGTCACAGATACGCAGTATTTT.

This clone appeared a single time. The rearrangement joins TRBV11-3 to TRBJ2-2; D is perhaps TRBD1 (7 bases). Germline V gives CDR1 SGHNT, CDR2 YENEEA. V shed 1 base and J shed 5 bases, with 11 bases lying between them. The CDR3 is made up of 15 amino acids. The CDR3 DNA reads TGTGCCAGCAGCTTAGGGGCAGGGGGGACCGGGGAGCTGTTTTTT. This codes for CASSLGAGGTGELFF.

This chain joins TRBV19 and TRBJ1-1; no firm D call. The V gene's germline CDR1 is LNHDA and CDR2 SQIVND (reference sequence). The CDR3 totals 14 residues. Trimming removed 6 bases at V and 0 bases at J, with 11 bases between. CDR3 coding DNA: TGTGCCAGTAGGTTTGAAACAGTGAACACTGAAGCTTTCTTT. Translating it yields CASRFETVNTEAFF.

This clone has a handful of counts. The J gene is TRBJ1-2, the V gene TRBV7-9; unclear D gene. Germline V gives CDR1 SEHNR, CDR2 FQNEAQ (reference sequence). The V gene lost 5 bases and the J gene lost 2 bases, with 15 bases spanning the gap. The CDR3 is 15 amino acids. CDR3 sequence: CASSTPKAVNYGYTF. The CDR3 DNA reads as TGTGCCAGCAGCACCCCTAAGGCTGTGAACTATGGCTACACCTTC.

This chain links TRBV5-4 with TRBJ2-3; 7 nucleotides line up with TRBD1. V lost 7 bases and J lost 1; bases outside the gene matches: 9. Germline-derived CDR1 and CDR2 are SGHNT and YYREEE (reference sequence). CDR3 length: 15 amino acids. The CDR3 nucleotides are TGTGCCAGCCAATTTGAGGGGGCGGGCACAGATACGCAGTATTTT. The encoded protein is CASQFEGAGTDTQYF.

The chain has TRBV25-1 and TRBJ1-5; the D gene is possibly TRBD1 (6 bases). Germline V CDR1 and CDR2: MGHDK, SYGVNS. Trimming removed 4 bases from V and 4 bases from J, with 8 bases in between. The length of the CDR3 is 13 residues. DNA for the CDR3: TGTGCCAGCAGTGTAACAGGGAATCAGCCCCAGCATTTT. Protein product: CASSVTGNQPQHF.

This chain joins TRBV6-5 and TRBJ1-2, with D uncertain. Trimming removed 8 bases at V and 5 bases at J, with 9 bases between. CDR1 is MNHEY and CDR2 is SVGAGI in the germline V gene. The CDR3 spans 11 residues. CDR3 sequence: CASGGSYGYTF. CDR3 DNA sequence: TGTGCCAGCGGAGGTTCTTATGGCTACACCTTC.

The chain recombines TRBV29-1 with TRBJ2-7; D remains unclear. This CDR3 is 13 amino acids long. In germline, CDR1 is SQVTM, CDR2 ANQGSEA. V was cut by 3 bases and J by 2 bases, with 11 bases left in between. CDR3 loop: CSVDSDGTYEQYF. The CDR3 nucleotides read TGCAGCGTTGACTCTGACGGAACCTACGAGCAGTACTTC.

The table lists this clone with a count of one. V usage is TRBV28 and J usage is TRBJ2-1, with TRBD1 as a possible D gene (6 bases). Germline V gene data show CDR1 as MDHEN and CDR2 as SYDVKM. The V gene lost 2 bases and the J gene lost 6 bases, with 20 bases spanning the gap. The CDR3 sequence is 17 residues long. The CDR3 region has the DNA TGTGCCAGCAGTTTAAGCTGGGCAGGGGAGACGGGCAATGAGCAGTTCTTC. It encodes CASSLSWAGETGNEQFF.